The T cell receptor (beta chain) under discussion was sequenced for a study of T cell repertoires in cytomegalovirus infection. Study context: Public signatures in TCR beta pointed to CMV infection and matching HLA type.

This clonotype was counted between two and nine times. As yet, its antigen is unknown. CDR1 and CDR2 from the germline V gene are LGHNA and YNFKEQ. V was clipped by 0 bases and J by 6 bases, with 11 bases between them. The CDR3 has 15 amino acids. TCRdb called the reads again in MiXCR, with one record for every CDR3 protein. The sample consists of approximately 100,000 distinct CDR3 sequences, around 22% of them appearing once. Study-wide results and caveats: The study found HLA-C-restricted CMV-specific TCR beta clonotypes dominating the ex vivo response. There were carriers of CMV plus the relevant HLA, and cumulative public TCR beta family frequency identified them.

Sequencing was done on a sample of CD8+ T cells from PBMCs. The source of this sequence is a human donor in good health (CMV status not recorded). Some clones in this sample may be carry-over from other donors' samples. The V and J genes are TRBV4-2 and TRBJ2-2; no firm D call. The CDR3 sequence is CASSQEALRSGELFF. The CDR3 DNA reads TGTGCCAGCAGCCAAGAGGCGCTCAGGTCCGGGGAGCTGTTTTTT.